This T cell receptor (beta chain) was sequenced during a study of response to subunit inactivated influenza vaccine (dated by TCRdb to between 2017 and 2018). Background on the whole study: To follow how T cells responded to a trivalent subunit inactivated influenza vaccine, the researchers relied on deep quantitative profiling of the T cell receptor repertoire.

The study at large found these results: According to the authors, only a limited number of new T cells may be recruited by each seasonal influenza vaccination.

Details on this clonotype: What this receptor recognizes is not known. Qualities for individual bases were not recorded, and no much larger clone is one base off.

The CDR3 runs 14 amino acids, cysteine and phenylalanine included. CDR3 DNA only is kept here, 42 bases in frame from base 1. Sequences MDHEN (CDR1) and SYDVKM (CDR2) are obtained from the germline V gene. Deletion took 3 bases off V and 3 bases off J, with a span of 9 bases between the germline ends. Library preparation employed RT-PCR. The data were produced on an Illumina HiSeq 2500. The raw public reads went through TCRdb reprocessing: fastp at Q25, MiXCR clone calling, in-frame beta chains kept. CDR3 protein duplicates are merged, each entry listing the most common genes and DNA. This sample lists 550,000 to 650,000 distinct CDR3 sequences; 10% to 15% were detected once. About 10% of the sample belongs to the ten largest clones.

This chain joins TRBV28 to TRBJ2-1; possibly the D gene is TRBD1, per 5 matching bases. The TCR originated in a man over 45 who received an inactivated influenza vaccine. Donor details come from another sample of the same person, matched by shared clones. Material: PBMCs from blood, obtained on the day of vaccination. The CDR3 reads CASSFQGLYNEQFF. The sequence in DNA is TGTGCCAGCAGTTTCCAGGGCCTCTACAATGAGCAGTTCTTC.